These 23 T cell receptor beta chains share one sample of origin, sequenced in a study of T cells expressing NK-cell markers. TCRdb reprocessed the 5' RACE reads, keeping one entry per CDR3 protein, no DNA. The sample has under 500,000 distinct CDR3 sequences. Sequencing was performed on blood T cells: a sorted CD56 or NKG2C T cell subset, CD4+ or CD8+ T cells, or bulk PBMC T cells (not recorded which). Receptor source: a woman aged 18 to 75 in good health.

The chain joins TRBV6-5 to TRBJ1-1; TCRdb indicates TRBD1, and absent DNA this call remains unverified. The CDR3 consists of 18 residues. Germline CDR1 reads MNHEY; CDR2 reads SVGAGI. The CDR3 region is CASSYLTSWDRGGTEAFF.

This chain joins TRBV7-6 and TRBJ2-3; TCRdb returns TRBD1, unconfirmable since there is no DNA. Germline V lookup: CDR1 SGHVS, CDR2 FNYEAQ. The CDR3 contains 16 residues. CDR3 region: CASSLAHGTPTDTQYF. Full variable domain (missing parts from reference TRBV7-6 and TRBJ2-3): GAGVSQSPRYKVTKRGQDVALRCDPISGHVSLYWYRQALGQGPEFLTYFNYEAQQDKSGLPNDRFSAERPEGSISTLTIQRTEQRDSAMYRCASSLAHGTPTDTQYFGPGTRLTVL.

The chain combines TRBV7-9 with TRBJ1-4. In germline, CDR1 is SEHNR, CDR2 FQNEAQ (reference sequence). CDR3 length equals 16 residues. CDR3: CASSSNREGSNEKLFF.

The rearrangement joins TRBV12-3 or TRBV12-4 to TRBJ2-7; there is no DNA to check the TCRdb D call of TRBD1. The CDR3 runs to 13 residues. The CDR3 reads CASGGLSSYEQYF.

The rearrangement joins TRBV6-1 to TRBJ1-4. Germline CDR1 and CDR2: MNHNS and SASEGT. CDR3 length: 15 amino acids. The CDR3 spells CASSPPGGLGEKLFF.

The gene calls are TRBV10-3 and TRBJ2-3. There are 12 residues in the CDR3. Germline V gives CDR1 ENHRY, CDR2 SYGVKD. CDR3 loop: CAIKTSTDTQYF.

V usage is TRBV7-2 and J usage is TRBJ2-7; TCRdb reports TRBD2, a call that lacks DNA to check it against. The CDR3 is 15 residues long. Germline V CDR1 and CDR2: SGHTA, FQGNSA. CDR3: CASSPGLVTTYEQYF.

The rearrangement uses TRBV6-1 and TRBJ1-2. There are 12 residues in the CDR3. Germline assignment: CDR1 MNHNS and CDR2 SASEGT. CDR3: CASTEYNYGYTF.

The chain joins TRBV29-1 to TRBJ2-7; TCRdb selects TRBD1, and the lack of DNA leaves this call unchecked. Germline V gives CDR1 SQVTM, CDR2 ANQGSEA. The CDR3 extends over 13 amino acids. CDR3: CSVGQGGSYEQYF.

The rearrangement links TRBV10-3 to TRBJ2-7; there is no DNA to check the TCRdb D call of TRBD2. Germline V CDR1 and CDR2: ENHRY, SYGVKD. The CDR3 spans 16 residues. CDR3 sequence reads: CAISGGLAGESYEQYF.

The rearrangement links TRBV7-9 to TRBJ2-1. The germline gives CDR1 SEHNR, CDR2 FQNEAQ (reference sequence). The CDR3 covers 14 residues. The CDR3 protein is CASSLDGLLLLEFF.

This chain joins TRBV7-9 and TRBJ2-1; TCRdb reports TRBD2, a call that lacks DNA to check it against. CDR3 length: 14 residues. Germline V lookup: CDR1 SEHNR, CDR2 FQNEAQ (reference sequence). CDR3 sequence reads: CASSLGLAGYEQFF. Using reference TRBV7-9 and TRBJ2-1 for the parts outside the CDR3, the full variable domain is DTGVSQNPRHKITKRGQNVTFRCDPISEHNRLYWYRQTLGQGPEFLTYFQNEAQLEKSRLLSDRFSAERPKGSFSTLEIQRTEQGDSAMYLCASSLGLAGYEQFFGPGTRLTVL.

The rearrangement links TRBV20-1 to TRBJ2-5; lacking DNA, the TRBD1 call made by TCRdb goes unchecked. Per the germline V gene, CDR1 is DFQATT and CDR2 is SNEGSKA (reference sequence). The CDR3 has 14 residues. The CDR3 is CSARDPQGRETQYF.

This chain links TRBV7-3 with TRBJ2-3; TCRdb's D call, TRBD2, is unchecked because there is no DNA. CDR3 size: 19 residues. Germline V CDR1 and CDR2: SGHTA, FQGTGA. CDR3 amino acids: CASSLTGAASGVATDTQYF.

The rearrangement links TRBV6-4 to TRBJ2-3. The CDR3 spans 13 residues. CDR1 is MRHNA, CDR2 SNTAGT, per germline. The CDR3 region is CASSDDPTDTQYF.

The chain couples TRBV20-1 to TRBJ2-3; TCRdb lists TRBD1, though no DNA is available to test this call. In germline, CDR1 is DFQATT, CDR2 SNEGSKA (reference sequence). This CDR3 has 14 residues. The CDR3 protein is CSARARAWADTQYF.

The chain uses TRBV15 and TRBJ1-4. Germline assignment: CDR1 LNHNV and CDR2 YYDKDF (reference sequence). This CDR3 contains 14 residues. This CDR3 reads CATEAGGANEKLFF. The whole variable domain, remainder taken from reference TRBV15 and TRBJ1-4, is DAMVIQNPRYQVTQFGKPVTLSCSQTLNHNVMYWYQQKSSQAPKLLFHYYDKDFNNEADTPDNFQSRRPNTSFCFLDIRSPGLGDTAMYLCATEAGGANEKLFFGSGTQLSVL.

V usage is TRBV3-1 and J usage is TRBJ2-3. The CDR3 extends over 12 amino acids. Germline loops: CDR1 LGHDT, CDR2 YNNKEL (reference sequence). The CDR3 reads CASSPTFHTQYF.

The chain couples TRBV11-2 to TRBJ1-5. The CDR3 runs to 14 residues. Germline values: CDR1 SGHAT, CDR2 FQNNGV. The CDR3 loop reads CASSPGTSNQPQHF.

This chain joins TRBV2 and TRBJ2-3; the D call from TCRdb, TRBD1, cannot be confirmed without DNA. The CDR3 is made up of 15 amino acids. Per germline, CDR1 SNHLY and CDR2 FYNNEI. The CDR3 sequence is CASSAGEASTDTQYF.

This chain links TRBV25-1 with TRBJ1-4. Germline V gene sequence: CDR1 MGHDK, CDR2 SYGVNS. The CDR3 length is 15 residues. The chain's CDR3 is CASSLTAATNEKLFF.

The chain uses TRBV19 and TRBJ2-5. The CDR3 consists of 14 residues. Germline CDR1 and CDR2: LNHDA and SQIVND (reference sequence). The CDR3 loop is CASSIVSAQETQYF.

The genes are TRBV6-2 or TRBV6-3 and TRBJ1-1. The CDR3 loop spans 16 amino acids. In germline, CDR1 is MNHEY, CDR2 SVGEGT. CDR3 in amino acids: CASTYRGRDRGTEAFF.